Listed below are T cell receptor beta chains from one sample, sequenced in a study of blood T cell repertoires in COVID-19. Generated by immunoSEQ multiplex PCR, the TCRdb table keeps only in-frame clones and is missing some. The sample contains 250,000 to 350,000 clones, about 90% of which appear only once. Material: PBMCs or T cells enriched from blood (not recorded which). The receptors derive from a woman aged 18-35 years with acute COVID-19. The conserved cysteine and the conserved F or W are not part of the CDR3 here. A row's size may be missing; if present it is once, few, many or a size class.

V,size,CDR3
TRBV10-1,-,ASKLGRYGYT
TRBV30,-,AWNTPPGTGLSPLH
TRBV5-1,-,ASSSEAAETQY
TRBV5-1,few,ASSLASGAYEQY
TRBV28,once,ASSLTRDRLYEQY
TRBV2,-,ASSDRGVTEAF
TRBV5-5,-,ASSHDTSSDTQY
TRBV9,-,ASSVAPPGQGITDTQY
TRBV27,-,ASSLRGVGHEQY
TRBV27,once,ASSFGAGLAGGYEQY
TRBV5-4,-,ASSLEQYNSPLH
TRBV5-5,-,ASSLEGSKETQY
TRBV7-8,-,ASGSEVDSPLH
TRBV6-5,-,AAFRGATEAF
TRBV28,-,ASSFPNSGSRKLF
TRBV9,-,ASSTGLAGVETQY
TRBV28,-,ASSSPASGNTYEQY
TRBV6-2/TRBV6-3,-,ASSYERFGRNEQF
TRBV11-1,few,ASSFMTSQETQY
TRBV9,-,ASSVGDWSYEQY
TRBV6-1,once,ASSEGGYTDTQY
TRBV4-2,-,ASSPRGGRGTGELF
TRBV9,-,ASSGIQGASRTEAF
TRBV29-1,-,SGGESMNTEAF
TRBV30,-,AWSVRVGGVSEQY
TRBV6-5,-,ASSYSRQRGGETQY
TRBV7-9,-,ASSLPSGTDFYEQF
TRBV5-4,few,ASSFRDTQY
TRBV13,-,ASNRRGLVSSTGELF
TRBV2,-,ASSPQGYGNTIY
TRBV28,-,ASSLTGYGYT
TRBV6-5,-,ASSLGPPGNQPQH
TRBV7-3,-,ASSLQGTDNEQF
TRBV27,-,ASSFTYTDTQY
TRBV13,-,ASSFRGGNEQF
TRBV21-1,few,ASSKRQQNTEAF
TRBV28,-,ASSPPDRNTYEQY